The 16 T cell receptor beta chains below all came from one sample that was sequenced in a study of shared clonotypes between healthy human individuals (TCRdb year 2020). Library generation was performed with the immunoSEQ multiplex PCR assay. TCRdb's version of the immuneACCESS table is confined to in-frame rearrangements and falls short of the full clone set. An unresolved V gene accounts for under half of the shortfall where checked; the remainder is of unknown origin. The sample includes approximately 2.5 million clones, with roughly 93% observed a single time. The top ten constitute approximately 0.35% of the sample. The sequenced material came from naive CD4+ T cells from PBMCs. Per the publication, the cell subset or site label means: CD45RA+ positively selected. Receptors were obtained from a man younger than 30 in good health. Some clones in this sample may be carry-over from other donors' samples.

Comments on this clone: The same CDR3 also results from other DNA sequences found in this sample. V is TRBV5-1 and J is TRBJ2-5; D gene uncertain. Trimming cost V 2 bases and J 2 bases, with 7 bases left between them. There are 13 residues in the CDR3. Germline CDR1 is SGHRS and CDR2 is YFSETQ. CDR3 coding DNA: TGCGCCAGCAGCTTAGGTCAGCAAGAGACCCAGTACTTC. Its protein product is CASSLGQQETQYF.

As regards this clone: The identical CDR3 is also encoded by other nucleotide sequences in the sample. The chain joins TRBV28 to TRBJ1-1; no clear D. CDR3 length equals 14 residues. V dropped 2 bases and J dropped 0 bases, with 7 bases sitting between them. The germline V gene has CDR1 MDHEN and CDR2 SYDVKM. In DNA form, the CDR3 reads TGTGCCAGCAGTTTACTGGGGTTGAACACTGAAGCTTTCTTT. Its protein product is CASSLLGLNTEAFF.

The V gene is TRBV27, the J gene TRBJ2-5; no reliable D call. Per the germline V gene, CDR1 is MNHEY and CDR2 is SMNVEV (reference sequence). The CDR3 length is 15 residues. Trimming removed 2 bases at V and 0 bases at J, with 10 bases between. The CDR3 loop is CASSLLGEYQETQYF. Here the CDR3 DNA reads TGTGCCAGCAGTTTACTCGGAGAGTACCAAGAGACCCAGTACTTC.

This sequence joins TRBV7-3 and TRBJ2-3, with D perhaps given as TRBD1 or TRBD2 (6 bases each). Per germline, CDR1 SGHTA and CDR2 FQGTGA. V shed 4 bases and J shed 5 bases, with 13 bases lying between them. The CDR3 has 14 amino acids. The CDR3 sequence is CASSSDGGQDTQYF. In DNA form, the CDR3 reads TGTGCCAGCAGCTCGGACGGGGGACAAGATACGCAGTATTTT.

About this clone: This sample includes further DNA sequences coding for the same CDR3. CDR3 sequence (DNA): TGCGCCAGCAGCTTGGCGAGCGGGACCGGGGAGCTGTTTTTT. It specifies CASSLASGTGELFF. The chain joins TRBV5-1 to TRBJ2-2; TRBD2 might be the D (6 bases). The CDR3 length is 14 residues. V shed 0 bases and J shed 5 bases, with 8 bases lying between them. CDR1 and CDR2 (germline): SGHRS, YFSETQ.

The chain combines TRBV7-3 with TRBJ1-4; D is ambiguous. Trimming stripped 5 bases from V and 7 bases from J, with 8 bases between. There are 12 residues in the CDR3. Germline CDR1 SGHTA, CDR2 FQGTGA. CDR3 sequence: CASSRLGEKLFF. The CDR3 coding sequence is TGTGCCAGCAGCCGCCTCGGTGAAAAACTGTTTTTT.

The chain joins TRBV7-6 to TRBJ1-3; D gene uncertain. The germline V and J ends were trimmed by 0 bases and 4 bases, with 13 bases remaining between them. The CDR3 is 16 amino acids. Per the germline V gene, CDR1 is SGHVS and CDR2 is FNYEAQ. The CDR3 sequence: CASSLARAASGNTIYF. CDR3 coding DNA: TGTGCCAGCAGCTTAGCGCGGGCAGCGTCCGGAAACACCATATATTTT.

The gene calls are TRBV6-5 and TRBJ2-7; 7 bases fit TRBD1. Trimming cost V 6 bases and J 6 bases; bases outside gene matches: 11. The CDR3 loop spans 14 amino acids. CDR1 and CDR2 (germline): MNHEY, SVGAGI. In nucleotides, the CDR3 is TGTGCCAGCAGCTCTCACAGGGGTACGGTCGAGCAGTACTTC. Translating it yields CASSSHRGTVEQYF.

The CDR3 DNA follows: TGTGCCATCAGTGCGCAAACAGGGGGCGCATCCTACAATGAGCAGTTCTTC. It translates to CAISAQTGGASYNEQFF. This chain joins TRBV10-3 and TRBJ2-1; the match to TRBD1 covers 9 bases. This CDR3 contains 17 residues. The V gene end was trimmed by 4 bases and the J gene end by 1 base; junction bases not matched to a gene: 8. Germline V CDR1 and CDR2: ENHRY, SYGVKD.

The chain recombines TRBV5-3 with TRBJ2-5, with 10 positions matching TRBD2. TRBV5-3 is treated as an ORF (open reading frame) with a function not yet certain. The CDR3 has 19 amino acids. Losses at the gene ends were 4 bases for V and 2 bases for J; bases not matched to a gene: 17. CDR3 residues: CARSQSPEPGTSEQETQYF. The CDR3 nucleotides read TGTGCCAGAAGCCAGAGCCCGGAACCAGGGACTAGCGAACAAGAGACCCAGTACTTC.

This sequence joins TRBV7-2 and TRBJ2-2; 10 bases map to TRBD2. With V trimmed by 5 bases and J by 6 bases, 9 bases remained unmatched. The CDR3 is 16 residues long. CDR1 and CDR2 from the germline V gene are SGHTA and FQGNSA. The CDR3 DNA sequence: TGTGCCAGCAGCGCATACTCCGGGACTAGCGCCGGGGAGCTGTTTTTT. It is translated as CASSAYSGTSAGELFF.

The rearrangement uses TRBV30 and TRBJ1-3, with D perhaps matching TRBD1 (5 bases). CDR3 length: 17 amino acids. CDR1 is GTSNPN, CDR2 SVGIG, per germline (reference sequence). Deletions cut 0 bases from V and 2 bases from J, with 17 bases between. In nucleotides, the CDR3 is TGTGCCTGGAGTGTACGGGGACGTAGCGGACCTGGAAACACCATATATTTT. It specifies CAWSVRGRSGPGNTIYF.

The rearrangement links TRBV28 to TRBJ2-5, with TRBD2 identical over 11 bases. CDR1 and CDR2 (germline): MDHEN, SYDVKM. This CDR3 comprises 17 residues. V was clipped by 5 bases and J by 1 base; unmatched bases: 9. CDR3 in DNA: TGTGCCAGCAGTCGTAGCGGGAGGGCCCCATTCCAAGAGACCCAGTACTTC. Residues: CASSRSGRAPFQETQYF. The whole variable domain, remainder taken from reference TRBV28 and TRBJ2-5, is DVKVTQSSRYLVKRTGEKVFLECVQDMDHENMFWYRQDPGLGLRLIYFSYDVKMKEKGDIPEGYSVSREKKERFSLILESASTNQTSMYLCASSRSGRAPFQETQYFGPGTRLLVL.

This rearrangement joins TRBV5-1 to TRBJ1-5; 7 bases align to TRBD1. The CDR3 sequence is 17 residues long. The germline V gene has CDR1 SGHRS and CDR2 YFSETQ. The V segment lost 0 bases and the J segment 6 bases; nucleotides outside the gene matches: 12. CDR3 sequence reads: CASSLADSGQVSQPQHF. As DNA, the CDR3 is TGCGCCAGCAGCTTGGCCGACTCTGGACAGGTGAGTCAGCCCCAGCATTTT.

The genes are TRBV28 and TRBJ2-4, with D possibly being TRBD1 or TRBD2 (5 bases each). V lost 3 bases, J lost 6 bases, and 15 bases lay in between. Per the germline V gene, CDR1 is MDHEN and CDR2 is SYDVKM. The CDR3 totals 15 residues. As DNA, the CDR3 is TGTGCCAGCAGTTTTATGGGACCCGGGACAAACATTCAGTACTTC. Translated, it gives CASSFMGPGTNIQYF.

V gene TRBV7-3 combines with J gene TRBJ2-1; 12 bases agree with TRBD2. The germline CDR1 and CDR2 sequences are SGHTA and FQGTGA. The ends lost 1 base at V and 7 bases at J; junction bases unmatched: 11. The CDR3 covers 18 residues. The CDR3 reads CASSLNPGASGRANEQFF. CDR3 nucleotides: TGTGCCAGCAGCTTAAATCCCGGAGCTAGCGGGAGGGCGAATGAGCAGTTCTTC. Based on the CDR3 plus reference TRBV7-3 and TRBJ2-1, the full variable domain is GAGVSQTPSNKVTEKGKYVELRCDPISGHTALYWYRQSLGQGPEFLIYFQGTGAADDSGLPNDRFFAVRPEGSVSTLKIQRTERGDSAVYLCASSLNPGASGRANEQFFGPGTRLTVL.